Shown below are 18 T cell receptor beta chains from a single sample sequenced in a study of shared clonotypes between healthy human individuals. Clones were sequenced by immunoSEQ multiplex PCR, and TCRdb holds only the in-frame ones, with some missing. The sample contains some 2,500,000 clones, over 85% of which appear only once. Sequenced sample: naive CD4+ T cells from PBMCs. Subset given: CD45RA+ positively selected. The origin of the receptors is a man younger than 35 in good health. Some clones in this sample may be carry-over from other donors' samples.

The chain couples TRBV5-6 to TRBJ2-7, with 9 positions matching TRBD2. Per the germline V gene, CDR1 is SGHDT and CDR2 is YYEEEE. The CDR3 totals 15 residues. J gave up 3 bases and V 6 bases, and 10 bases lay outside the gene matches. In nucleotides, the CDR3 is TGTGCCAGCACCAGGGGACTAGCAGGAAGCTACGAGCAGTACTTC. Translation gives CASTRGLAGSYEQYF.

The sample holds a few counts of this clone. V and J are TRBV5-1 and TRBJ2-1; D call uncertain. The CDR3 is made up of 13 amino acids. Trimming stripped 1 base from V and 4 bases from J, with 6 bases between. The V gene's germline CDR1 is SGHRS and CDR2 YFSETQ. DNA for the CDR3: TGCGCCAGCAGCTTGACAACTTACAATGAGCAGTTCTTC. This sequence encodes CASSLTTYNEQFF.

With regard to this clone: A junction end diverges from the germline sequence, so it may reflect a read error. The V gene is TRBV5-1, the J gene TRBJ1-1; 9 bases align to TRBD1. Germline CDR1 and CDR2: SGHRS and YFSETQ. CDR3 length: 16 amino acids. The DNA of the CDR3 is TGCGCCAACAGCTCTCACAGGGGGCAAGGGAACACTGAAGCTTTCTTT. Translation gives CANSSHRGQGNTEAFF.

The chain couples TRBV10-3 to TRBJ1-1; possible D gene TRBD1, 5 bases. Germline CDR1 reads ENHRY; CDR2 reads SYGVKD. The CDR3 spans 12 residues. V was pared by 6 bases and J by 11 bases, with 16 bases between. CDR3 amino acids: CAISGGQEMAFF. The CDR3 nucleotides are TGTGCCATCAGCGGGGGTCAGGAAATGGCTTTCTTT.

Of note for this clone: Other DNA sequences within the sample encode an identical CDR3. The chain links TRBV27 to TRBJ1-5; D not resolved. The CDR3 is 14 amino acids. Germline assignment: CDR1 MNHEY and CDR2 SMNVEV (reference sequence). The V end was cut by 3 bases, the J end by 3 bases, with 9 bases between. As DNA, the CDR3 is TGTGCCAGCAGTTTTGGGCAGGTCAATCAGCCCCAGCATTTT. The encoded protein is CASSFGQVNQPQHF.

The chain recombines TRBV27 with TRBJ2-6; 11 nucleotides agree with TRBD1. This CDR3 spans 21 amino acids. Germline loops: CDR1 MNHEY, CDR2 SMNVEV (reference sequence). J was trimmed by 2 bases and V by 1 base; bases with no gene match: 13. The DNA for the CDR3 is TGTGCCAGCAGTTTATATGGGGAAAGACGGGACAGGGGGGCTGGGGCCAACGTCCTGACTTTC. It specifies CASSLYGERRDRGAGANVLTF. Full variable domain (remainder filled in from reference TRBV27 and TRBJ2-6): EAQVTQNPRYLITVTGKKLTVTCSQNMNHEYMSWYRQDPGLGLRQIYYSMNVEVTDKGDVPEGYKVSRKEKRNFPLILESPSPNQTSLYFCASSLYGERRDRGAGANVLTFGAGSRLTVL.

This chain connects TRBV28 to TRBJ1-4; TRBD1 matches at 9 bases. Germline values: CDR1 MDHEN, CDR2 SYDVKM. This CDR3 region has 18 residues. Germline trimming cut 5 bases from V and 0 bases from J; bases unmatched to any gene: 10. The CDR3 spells CASSAGDRDFATNEKLFF. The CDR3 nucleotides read TGTGCCAGCAGTGCCGGGGACAGGGATTTTGCAACTAATGAAAAACTGTTTTTT.

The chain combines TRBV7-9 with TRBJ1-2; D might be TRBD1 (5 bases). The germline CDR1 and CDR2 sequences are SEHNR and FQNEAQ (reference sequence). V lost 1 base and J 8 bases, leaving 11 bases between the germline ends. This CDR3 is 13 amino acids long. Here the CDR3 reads CASSLERGGGYTF. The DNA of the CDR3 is TGTGCCAGCAGCTTAGAAAGGGGCGGGGGCTACACCTTC.

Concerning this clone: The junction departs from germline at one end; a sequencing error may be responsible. The CDR3 DNA sequence: TGCAGCGTTGAAGATCCCCCCCTCTTC. Its translation is CSVEDPPLF. V is TRBV29-1 and J is TRBJ1-2; no firm D call. The CDR3 is 9 amino acids. Germline assignment: CDR1 SQVTM and CDR2 ANQGSEA.

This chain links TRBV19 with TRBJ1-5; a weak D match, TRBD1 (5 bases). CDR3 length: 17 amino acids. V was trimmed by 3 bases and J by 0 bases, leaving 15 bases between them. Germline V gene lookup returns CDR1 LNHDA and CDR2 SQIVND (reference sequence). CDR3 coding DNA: TGTGCCAGTAGTATGATTTCCGGACAACGTAGCAATCAGCCCCAGCATTTT. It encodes CASSMISGQRSNQPQHF.

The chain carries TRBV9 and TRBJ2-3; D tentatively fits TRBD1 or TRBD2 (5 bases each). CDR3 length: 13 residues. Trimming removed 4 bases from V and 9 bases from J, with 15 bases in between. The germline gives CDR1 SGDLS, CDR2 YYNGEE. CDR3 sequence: CASSPWGGTTQYF. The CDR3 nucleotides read TGTGCCAGCAGCCCCTGGGGTGGGACGACGCAGTATTTT.

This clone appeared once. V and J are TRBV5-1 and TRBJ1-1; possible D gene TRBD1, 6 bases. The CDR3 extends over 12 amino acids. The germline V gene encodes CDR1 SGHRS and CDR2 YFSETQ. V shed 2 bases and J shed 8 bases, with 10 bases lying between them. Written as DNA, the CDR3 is TGCGCCAGCAGCTTAGGACAGTCCGAAGCTTTCTTT. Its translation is CASSLGQSEAFF.

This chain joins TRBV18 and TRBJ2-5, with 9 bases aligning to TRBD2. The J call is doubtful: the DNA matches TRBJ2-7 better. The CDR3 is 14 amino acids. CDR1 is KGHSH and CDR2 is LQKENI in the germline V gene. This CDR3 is CASSPRREGNEQYF. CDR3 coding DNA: TGTGCCAGCTCACCCCGGCGGGAGGGCAACGAGCAGTACTTC.

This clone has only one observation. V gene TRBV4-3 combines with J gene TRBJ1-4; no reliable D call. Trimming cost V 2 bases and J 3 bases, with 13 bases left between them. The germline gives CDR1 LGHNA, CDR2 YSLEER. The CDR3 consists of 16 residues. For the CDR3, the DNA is TGCGCCAGCAGCCAAAGGTGGCGAGGCCCTAATGAAAAACTGTTTTTT. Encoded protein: CASSQRWRGPNEKLFF.

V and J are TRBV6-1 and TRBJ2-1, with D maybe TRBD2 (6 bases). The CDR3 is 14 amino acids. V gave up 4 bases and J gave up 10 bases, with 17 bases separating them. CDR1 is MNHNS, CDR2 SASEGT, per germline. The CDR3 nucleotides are TGTGCCAGCAGTGCCCAGACTAGTTTACGGGAGCAGTTCTTC. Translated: CASSAQTSLREQFF.

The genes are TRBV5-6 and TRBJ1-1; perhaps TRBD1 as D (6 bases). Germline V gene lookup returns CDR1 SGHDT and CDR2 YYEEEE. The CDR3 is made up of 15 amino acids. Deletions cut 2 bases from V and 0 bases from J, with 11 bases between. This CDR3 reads CASSFRQGLNTEAFF. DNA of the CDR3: TGTGCCAGCAGCTTTAGGCAGGGGTTGAACACTGAAGCTTTCTTT.

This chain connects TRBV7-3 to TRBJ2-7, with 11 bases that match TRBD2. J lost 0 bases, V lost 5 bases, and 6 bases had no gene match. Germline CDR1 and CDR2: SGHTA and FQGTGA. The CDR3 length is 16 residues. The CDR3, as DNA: TGTGCCAGCAGCACACTAGCGGGGGAGGGCTCCTACGAGCAGTACTTC. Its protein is CASSTLAGEGSYEQYF. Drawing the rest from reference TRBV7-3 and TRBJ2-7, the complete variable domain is GAGVSQTPSNKVTEKGKYVELRCDPISGHTALYWYRQSLGQGPEFLIYFQGTGAADDSGLPNDRFFAVRPEGSVSTLKIQRTERGDSAVYLCASSTLAGEGSYEQYFGPGTRLTVT.

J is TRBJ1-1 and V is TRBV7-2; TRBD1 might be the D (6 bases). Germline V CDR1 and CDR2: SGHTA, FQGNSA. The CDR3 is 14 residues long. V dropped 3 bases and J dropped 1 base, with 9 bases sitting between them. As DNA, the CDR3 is TGTGCCAGCAGCTTCGGACAGCGGAACACTGAAGCTTTCTTT. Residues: CASSFGQRNTEAFF. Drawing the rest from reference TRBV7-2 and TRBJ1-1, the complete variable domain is GAGVSQSPSNKVTEKGKDVELRCDPISGHTALYWYRQSLGQGLEFLIYFQGNSAPDKSGLPSDRFSAERTGGSVSTLTIQRTQQEDSAVYLCASSFGQRNTEAFFGQGTRLTVV.